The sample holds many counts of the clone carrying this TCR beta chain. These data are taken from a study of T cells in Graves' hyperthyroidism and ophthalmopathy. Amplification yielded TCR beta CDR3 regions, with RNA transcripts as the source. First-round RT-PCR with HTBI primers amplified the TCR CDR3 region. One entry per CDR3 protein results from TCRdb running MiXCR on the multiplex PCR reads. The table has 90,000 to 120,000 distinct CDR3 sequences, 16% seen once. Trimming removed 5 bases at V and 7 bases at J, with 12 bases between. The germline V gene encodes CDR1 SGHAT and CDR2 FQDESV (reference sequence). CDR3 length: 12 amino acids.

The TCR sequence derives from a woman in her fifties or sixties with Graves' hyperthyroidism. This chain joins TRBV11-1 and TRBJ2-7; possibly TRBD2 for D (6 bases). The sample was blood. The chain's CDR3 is CASSPPGREQYF. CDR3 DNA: TGTGCCAGCAGCCCTCCAGGGAGGGAGCAGTACTTC.